This is a list of T cell receptor beta chains from one sample in a study of T-cell memory formation after mild COVID-19. Via MiXCR, TCRdb re-called the 5' RACE reads, giving one row per CDR3 protein. The sample has approximately 390,000 distinct CDR3 sequences; about 17% are singletons. The specimen sequenced was PBMCs or a T cell subset sorted from them (not recorded which). These receptors were obtained from a man younger than 35 who had mild COVID-19 (a few samples of this study predate the infection). Cell type and time point are not known. CDR3s include the opening cysteine and the closing phenylalanine or tryptophan. The D gene is left open where the match is weak. Not all rows give a size; the values are once, few, many and, for expanded clones, a class.

CDR3aa: CASSPGTSVVTDTQYF; CDR3nt: TGTGCCAGCAGTCCCGGGACTAGCGTCGTCACAGATACGCAGTATTTT; d_gene: TRBD2; abundance: many; v_gene: TRBV6-2/TRBV6-3; j_gene: TRBJ2-3
CDR3aa: CATSRARGGNQPQHF; CDR3nt: TGTGCCACCAGCAGAGCCAGGGGCGGGAATCAGCCCCAGCATTTT; d_gene: -; abundance: few; v_gene: TRBV15; j_gene: TRBJ1-5
CDR3aa: CASSKAPHPVHEQYF; CDR3nt: TGTGCCAGCAGCAAAGCTCCTCATCCCGTCCACGAGCAGTACTTC; d_gene: -; abundance: -; v_gene: TRBV21-1; j_gene: TRBJ2-7
CDR3aa: CSARMRGGHQETQYF; CDR3nt: TGCAGTGCTAGAATGCGCGGGGGGCACCAAGAGACCCAGTACTTC; d_gene: TRBD2; abundance: -; v_gene: TRBV20-1; j_gene: TRBJ2-5
CDR3aa: CASSLPGTTQYF; CDR3nt: TGTGCCAGCAGCTTACCGGGGACAACCCAGTACTTC; d_gene: -; abundance: -; v_gene: TRBV7-2; j_gene: TRBJ2-5
CDR3aa: CASSDGAGDYNEQFF; CDR3nt: TGTGCCAGCAGTGACGGGGCGGGGGACTACAATGAGCAGTTCTTC; d_gene: TRBD2; abundance: many; v_gene: TRBV6-1; j_gene: TRBJ2-1
CDR3aa: CASSLVRQGDEKLFF; CDR3nt: TGTGCCAGCAGCTTAGTGCGGCAGGGGGATGAAAAACTGTTTTTT; d_gene: TRBD1; abundance: few; v_gene: TRBV7-2; j_gene: TRBJ1-4
CDR3aa: CSARSSGASYNEQFF; CDR3nt: TGCAGTGCTCGGAGTAGCGGGGCATCCTACAATGAGCAGTTCTTC; d_gene: TRBD2; abundance: -; v_gene: TRBV20-1; j_gene: TRBJ2-1
CDR3aa: CASSLVETGFKGTQYF; CDR3nt: TGTGCCAGCAGCTTGGTAGAGACAGGGTTTAAAGGGACCCAGTACTTC; d_gene: TRBD1; abundance: few; v_gene: TRBV5-6; j_gene: TRBJ2-5
CDR3aa: CSVLDRGDRNEQFF; CDR3nt: TGCAGCGTTTTGGACAGGGGGGATCGCAATGAGCAGTTCTTC; d_gene: TRBD1; abundance: -; v_gene: TRBV29-1; j_gene: TRBJ2-1
CDR3aa: CASSVAENTEAFF; CDR3nt: TGCGCCAGCAGTGTGGCAGAGAACACTGAAGCTTTCTTT; d_gene: -; abundance: few; v_gene: TRBV10-1; j_gene: TRBJ1-1
CDR3aa: CASSYQGRYYGYTF; CDR3nt: TGTGCCAGCAGTTACCAGGGGCGCTACTATGGCTACACCTTC; d_gene: -; abundance: few; v_gene: TRBV6-2/TRBV6-3; j_gene: TRBJ1-2
CDR3aa: CASSYSAEPWETQYF; CDR3nt: TGTGCCAGCAGTTACTCGGCGGAACCTTGGGAGACCCAGTACTTC; d_gene: -; abundance: -; v_gene: TRBV6-5; j_gene: TRBJ2-5
CDR3aa: CASRSSGDYGYTF; CDR3nt: TGTGCCAGCAGGTCGAGCGGGGACTATGGCTACACCTTC; d_gene: -; abundance: few; v_gene: TRBV6-6; j_gene: TRBJ1-2
CDR3aa: CATSTWGGVEQFF; CDR3nt: TGTGCCACCAGCACCTGGGGGGGCGTTGAGCAGTTCTTC; d_gene: -; abundance: few; v_gene: TRBV15; j_gene: TRBJ2-1
CDR3aa: CASSSPRGADTQYF; CDR3nt: TGTGCCAGCAGCTCCCCGAGGGGGGCAGATACGCAGTATTTT; d_gene: -; abundance: few; v_gene: TRBV7-3; j_gene: TRBJ2-3
CDR3aa: CASSWGQHGYTF; CDR3nt: TGTGCCAGCAGTTGGGGACAGCATGGCTACACCTTC; d_gene: TRBD1; abundance: few; v_gene: TRBV6-2/TRBV6-3; j_gene: TRBJ1-2
CDR3aa: CAIRRGTANTEAFF; CDR3nt: TGTGCCATCAGACGTGGGACGGCGAACACTGAAGCTTTCTTT; d_gene: -; abundance: -; v_gene: TRBV10-3; j_gene: TRBJ1-1
CDR3aa: CSASGLRGNQPQHF; CDR3nt: TGCAGTGCCTCCGGCCTGCGGGGTAATCAGCCCCAGCATTTT; d_gene: -; abundance: many; v_gene: TRBV20-1; j_gene: TRBJ1-5
CDR3aa: CASSSLGGDTDTQYF; CDR3nt: TGTGCCAGCAGTAGTTTAGGAGGGGACACAGATACGCAGTATTTT; d_gene: -; abundance: many; v_gene: TRBV7-2; j_gene: TRBJ2-3
CDR3aa: CSARDMGPGEKLFF; CDR3nt: TGCAGTGCTAGAGATATGGGACCCGGGGAAAAACTGTTTTTT; d_gene: -; abundance: few; v_gene: TRBV20-1; j_gene: TRBJ1-4
CDR3aa: CATQTAGGPYNEQFF; CDR3nt: TGTGCCACCCAGACAGCGGGGGGGCCATACAATGAGCAGTTCTTC; d_gene: TRBD2; abundance: few; v_gene: TRBV10-3; j_gene: TRBJ2-1
CDR3aa: CATSDTGQGRDTQYF; CDR3nt: TGTGCCACCAGTGACACGGGACAGGGCCGAGATACGCAGTATTTT; d_gene: TRBD1; abundance: few; v_gene: TRBV24-1; j_gene: TRBJ2-3
CDR3aa: CASMKGKVQPQHF; CDR3nt: TGTGCCAGCATGAAGGGGAAGGTACAGCCCCAGCATTTT; d_gene: -; abundance: few; v_gene: TRBV6-6; j_gene: TRBJ1-5
CDR3aa: CASSPMRAATLRGTEAFF; CDR3nt: TGTGCCAGCAGTCCCATGAGGGCAGCGACTTTAAGGGGGACTGAAGCTTTCTTT; d_gene: -; abundance: -; v_gene: TRBV6-2/TRBV6-3; j_gene: TRBJ1-1
CDR3aa: CAEQPSQGPLAYEQYF; CDR3nt: TGTGCCGAACAGCCGAGCCAGGGGCCCTTGGCCTACGAGCAGTACTTC; d_gene: -; abundance: -; v_gene: TRBV7-9; j_gene: TRBJ2-7
CDR3aa: CASKESGGTNTGELFF; CDR3nt: TGTGCCAGCAAAGAGTCCGGGGGAACCAACACCGGCGAGCTGTTTTTT; d_gene: -; abundance: many; v_gene: TRBV12-3/TRBV12-4; j_gene: TRBJ2-2
CDR3aa: CASSDPGPDTQYF; CDR3nt: TGTGCCAGCAGTGACCCAGGGCCAGATACGCAGTATTTT; d_gene: -; abundance: few; v_gene: TRBV6-1; j_gene: TRBJ2-3
CDR3aa: CASSQDGIPGTKNIQYF; CDR3nt: TGCGCCAGCAGCCAAGACGGGATACCCGGCACCAAAAACATTCAGTACTTC; d_gene: -; abundance: few; v_gene: TRBV4-3; j_gene: TRBJ2-4
CDR3aa: CASSSDSLISPSTDTQYF; CDR3nt: TGTGCCAGCAGCTCCGACAGTCTAATATCGCCTAGCACAGATACGCAGTATTTT; d_gene: -; abundance: -; v_gene: TRBV7-8; j_gene: TRBJ2-3
CDR3aa: CASSFGSPDTQYF; CDR3nt: TGTGCCAGCAGCTTCGGCAGTCCAGATACGCAGTATTTT; d_gene: -; abundance: many; v_gene: TRBV7-8; j_gene: TRBJ2-3
CDR3aa: CASSVGTGFMNTEAFF; CDR3nt: TGTGCCAGCAGCGTAGGGACAGGCTTCATGAACACTGAAGCTTTCTTT; d_gene: TRBD1; abundance: -; v_gene: TRBV9; j_gene: TRBJ1-1
CDR3aa: CASSPGRSVGEQFF; CDR3nt: TGTGCCAGCTCACCGGGACGTAGCGTCGGTGAGCAGTTCTTC; d_gene: -; abundance: many; v_gene: TRBV18; j_gene: TRBJ2-1
CDR3aa: CSVGTATSSYEQYF; CDR3nt: TGCAGCGTTGGGACAGCGACCAGCTCCTACGAGCAGTACTTC; d_gene: -; abundance: -; v_gene: TRBV29-1; j_gene: TRBJ2-7
CDR3aa: CASGRRQGAYEQFF; CDR3nt: TGCGCCAGCGGTAGACGGCAGGGGGCCTATGAGCAGTTCTTC; d_gene: TRBD1; abundance: few; v_gene: TRBV5-1; j_gene: TRBJ2-1
CDR3aa: CASSQTLAGTGAGELFF; CDR3nt: TGCGCCAGCAGCCAAACTCTGGCCGGGACAGGGGCCGGGGAGCTGTTTTTT; d_gene: TRBD1; abundance: -; v_gene: TRBV4-1; j_gene: TRBJ2-2
CDR3aa: CASSPVESYEQYF; CDR3nt: TGTGCCAGCTCTCCCGTTGAATCCTACGAGCAGTACTTC; d_gene: -; abundance: few; v_gene: TRBV18; j_gene: TRBJ2-7
CDR3aa: CASSLWTYNSPLHF; CDR3nt: TGTGCCAGCAGTTTGTGGACCTATAATTCACCCCTCCACTTT; d_gene: -; abundance: few; v_gene: TRBV27; j_gene: TRBJ1-6
CDR3aa: CATSDPGRTSTDTQYF; CDR3nt: TGTGCCACCAGTGATCCCGGAAGAACTAGCACAGATACGCAGTATTTT; d_gene: -; abundance: -; v_gene: TRBV24-1; j_gene: TRBJ2-3
CDR3aa: CSVGGAGSSYEQYF; CDR3nt: TGCAGCGTAGGAGGGGCAGGGAGCTCCTACGAGCAGTACTTC; d_gene: -; abundance: few; v_gene: TRBV29-1; j_gene: TRBJ2-7
CDR3aa: CASSQAVNTEAFF; CDR3nt: TGCGCCAGCAGCCAAGCGGTGAACACTGAAGCTTTCTTT; d_gene: -; abundance: many; v_gene: TRBV4-3; j_gene: TRBJ1-1
CDR3aa: CSVGERLAGGVTDTQYF; CDR3nt: TGCAGCGTTGGCGAACGTCTAGCGGGGGGGGTCACAGATACGCAGTATTTT; d_gene: TRBD2; abundance: many; v_gene: TRBV29-1; j_gene: TRBJ2-3
CDR3aa: CASSFLTGTGDTGELFF; CDR3nt: TGTGCCAGCAGCTTTTTAACCGGGACAGGGGATACCGGGGAGCTGTTTTTT; d_gene: TRBD1; abundance: few; v_gene: TRBV7-9; j_gene: TRBJ2-2
CDR3aa: CASSLVQGVAKNIQYF; CDR3nt: TGTGCCAGCAGCTTAGTACAGGGGGTTGCCAAAAACATTCAGTACTTC; d_gene: TRBD1; abundance: -; v_gene: TRBV7-9; j_gene: TRBJ2-4
CDR3aa: CASSGGGFAKNIQYF; CDR3nt: TGTGCCAGCAGCGGCGGGGGGTTTGCCAAAAACATTCAGTACTTC; d_gene: TRBD2; abundance: few; v_gene: TRBV7-9; j_gene: TRBJ2-4
CDR3aa: CASSTSGGNTDTQYF; CDR3nt: TGTGCCAGCAGCACGAGCGGGGGGAACACAGATACGCAGTATTTT; d_gene: TRBD2; abundance: -; v_gene: TRBV7-8; j_gene: TRBJ2-3
CDR3aa: CASSTDRGREKLFF; CDR3nt: TGTGCCAGCAGTACGGACAGGGGTAGAGAAAAACTGTTTTTT; d_gene: TRBD1; abundance: -; v_gene: TRBV7-2; j_gene: TRBJ1-4
CDR3aa: CASSQGQGFSGNTIYF; CDR3nt: TGCGCCAGCAGCCAAGGACAGGGATTCTCTGGAAACACCATATATTTT; d_gene: TRBD1; abundance: few; v_gene: TRBV4-1; j_gene: TRBJ1-3
CDR3aa: CASSSEVRNNQPQHF; CDR3nt: TGTGCCAGCAGTTCCGAGGTTAGAAATAATCAGCCCCAGCATTTT; d_gene: -; abundance: -; v_gene: TRBV7-2; j_gene: TRBJ1-5
CDR3aa: CASSAAWGYTF; CDR3nt: TGTGCCAGCAGTGCAGCGTGGGGCTACACCTTC; d_gene: -; abundance: few; v_gene: TRBV28; j_gene: TRBJ1-2
CDR3aa: CASKFTGADNEQFF; CDR3nt: TGTGCCAGCAAATTTACGGGGGCCGACAATGAGCAGTTCTTC; d_gene: -; abundance: few; v_gene: TRBV6-6; j_gene: TRBJ2-1
CDR3aa: CSARDANTEAFF; CDR3nt: TGCAGTGCTAGAGACGCGAACACTGAAGCTTTCTTT; d_gene: -; abundance: -; v_gene: TRBV20-1; j_gene: TRBJ1-1
CDR3aa: CASSETVPTGGAPVEAFF; CDR3nt: TGTGCCAGCAGTGAAACTGTACCAACAGGGGGCGCGCCGGTGGAAGCTTTCTTT; d_gene: TRBD1; abundance: -; v_gene: TRBV2; j_gene: TRBJ1-1
CDR3aa: CASSLRLAGGLSGELFF; CDR3nt: TGTGCCAGCAGCTTAAGGCTAGCGGGGGGCCTGAGCGGGGAGCTGTTTTTT; d_gene: TRBD2; abundance: few; v_gene: TRBV11-2; j_gene: TRBJ2-2
CDR3aa: CASSQGQGNSPLHF; CDR3nt: TGTGCCAGCAGCCAGGGACAGGGGAATTCACCCCTCCACTTT; d_gene: TRBD1; abundance: few; v_gene: TRBV7-3; j_gene: TRBJ1-6
CDR3aa: CASSLAGQVQYTIYF; CDR3nt: TGTGCCAGCAGCTTAGCCGGACAGGTCCAGTACACCATATATTTT; d_gene: TRBD1; abundance: -; v_gene: TRBV7-2; j_gene: TRBJ1-3
CDR3aa: CASSQDGGAYTDTQYF; CDR3nt: TGCGCCAGCAGCCAAGACGGGGGGGCCTACACAGATACGCAGTATTTT; d_gene: TRBD2; abundance: -; v_gene: TRBV4-3; j_gene: TRBJ2-3
CDR3aa: CASSPPPGANQPQHF; CDR3nt: TGTGCCAGCAGTCCGCCCCCGGGGGCCAATCAGCCCCAGCATTTT; d_gene: -; abundance: -; v_gene: TRBV28; j_gene: TRBJ1-5
CDR3aa: CASTPWGGKNIQYF; CDR3nt: TGTGCCAGCACCCCCTGGGGGGGGAAAAACATTCAGTACTTC; d_gene: TRBD2; abundance: -; v_gene: TRBV11-2; j_gene: TRBJ2-4
CDR3aa: CASRLSRTGASSPLHF; CDR3nt: TGTGCAAGTCGCTTATCCCGGACAGGGGCAAGTTCACCCCTCCACTTT; d_gene: -; abundance: -; v_gene: TRBV12-2; j_gene: TRBJ1-6